Below, 7 T cell receptor beta chains from the same sample are listed, as sequenced in a study of early T cells in non-severe SARS-CoV-2 infection. MiXCR, run by TCRdb on the 5' RACE reads, gives a single entry per CDR3 protein. Of tens of thousands of distinct CDR3 sequences detected, approximately 12% appear once; the ten largest clones hold approximately 4.9%. The sequenced sample consisted of whole blood. Every receptor here comes from an adult who was a healthcare worker with PCR-confirmed SARS-CoV-2 infection or an uninfected control (not recorded which).

This clonotype has a count of ten or more. This chain joins TRBV28 and TRBJ2-2; 7 nucleotides line up with TRBD2. Germline V lookup: CDR1 MDHEN, CDR2 SYDVKM. Unmatched junction bases numbered 6, after V lost 5 bases and J lost 9 bases. The CDR3 loop spans 13 amino acids. The CDR3 nucleotides are TGTGCCAGCAGTCTACCGGGACTAAGGGAGCTGTTTTTT. Translating gives CASSLPGLRELFF.

V usage is TRBV6-5 and J usage is TRBJ1-6; D is possibly TRBD1 (6 bases). This CDR3 has 16 amino acids. Trimming took 0 bases from V and 6 from J, leaving 12 bases between them. Looked up from germline, CDR1 is MNHEY and CDR2 is SVGAGI. This CDR3 is CASSYSRTASNSPLHF. CDR3 bases: TGTGCCAGCAGTTACTCGCGGACAGCTAGTAATTCACCCCTCCACTTT.

Ten or more counts support this clonotype. The chain has TRBV29-1 and TRBJ1-3; maybe TRBD1 (5 bases). Trimming cost V 2 bases and J 2 bases, with 7 bases left between them. This CDR3 has 13 amino acids. CDR1 and CDR2 (germline): SQVTM, ANQGSEA. The CDR3: CSVEIQAGNTIYF. CDR3 in DNA: TGCAGCGTTGAAATACAGGCTGGAAACACCATATATTTT.

Many counts were recorded for this clonotype. The CDR3 nucleotides read TGTGCCAGTAGTACCCCAAAGGGGTGGGCGAACACCGGGGAGCTGTTTTTT. It specifies CASSTPKGWANTGELFF. J is TRBJ2-2 and V is TRBV19; tentatively, D is TRBD1 (5 bases). V dropped 4 bases and J dropped 0 bases, with 15 bases sitting between them. This CDR3 is 17 amino acids long. From germline, CDR1 is LNHDA and CDR2 SQIVND (reference sequence).

At least ten counts were recorded for this clonotype. The chain joins TRBV30 to TRBJ2-1; 11 nucleotides agree with TRBD1. Germline V lookup: CDR1 GTSNPN, CDR2 SVGIG (reference sequence). The CDR3 is 15 amino acids. V trimming: 3 bases; J trimming: 8 bases; junction bases outside the gene matches: 9. In DNA form, the CDR3 reads TGTGCCTGGAGCTCCGGGACAGGGGGAAGGTATGAGCAGTTCTTC. It yields the protein CAWSSGTGGRYEQFF.

This clonotype was observed a few times. The rearrangement joins TRBV7-8 to TRBJ1-1, with D perhaps TRBD1 (6 bases). CDR1 is SGHVS and CDR2 is FQNEAQ in the germline V gene. This CDR3 is 16 amino acids long. The germline V and J ends were trimmed by 5 bases and 5 bases, with 21 bases remaining between them. The CDR3 region is CASSVKIGGGKTEAFF. As DNA, the CDR3 is TGTGCCAGCAGCGTTAAGATAGGGGGAGGAAAGACTGAAGCTTTCTTT.

This chain links TRBV14 with TRBJ2-1; 7 nucleotides align to TRBD2. Per the germline V gene, CDR1 is SGHDN and CDR2 is FVKESK. The length of the CDR3 is 14 residues. J was trimmed by 9 bases and V by 4 bases; bases with no gene match: 9. The CDR3 reads CASSPRTSSGEQFF. The CDR3 DNA follows: TGTGCCAGCAGCCCCCGGACTAGTTCCGGTGAGCAGTTCTTC.